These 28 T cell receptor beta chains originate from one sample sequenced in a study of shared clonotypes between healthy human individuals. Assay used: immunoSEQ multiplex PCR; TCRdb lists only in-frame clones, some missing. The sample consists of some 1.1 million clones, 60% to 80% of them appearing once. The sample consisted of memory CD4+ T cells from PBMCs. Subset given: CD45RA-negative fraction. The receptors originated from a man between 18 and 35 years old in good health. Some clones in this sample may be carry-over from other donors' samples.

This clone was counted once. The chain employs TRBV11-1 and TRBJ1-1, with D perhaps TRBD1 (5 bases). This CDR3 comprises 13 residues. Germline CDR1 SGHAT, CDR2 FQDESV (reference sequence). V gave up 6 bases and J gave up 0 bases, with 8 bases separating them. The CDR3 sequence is CASSWGLNTEAFF. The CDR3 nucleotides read TGTGCCAGCAGTTGGGGGTTGAACACTGAAGCTTTCTTT. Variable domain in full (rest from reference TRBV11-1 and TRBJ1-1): EAEVAQSPRYKITEKSQAVAFWCDPISGHATLYWYRQILGQGPELLVQFQDESVVDDSQLPKDRFSAERLKGVDSTLKIQPAELGDSAMYLCASSWGLNTEAFFGQGTRLTVV.

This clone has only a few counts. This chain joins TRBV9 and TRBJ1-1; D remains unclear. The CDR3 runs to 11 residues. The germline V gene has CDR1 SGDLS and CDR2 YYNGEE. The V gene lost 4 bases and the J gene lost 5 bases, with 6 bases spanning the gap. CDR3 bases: TGTGCCAGCAGCCCGGGGACTGAAGCTTTCTTT. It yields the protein CASSPGTEAFF.

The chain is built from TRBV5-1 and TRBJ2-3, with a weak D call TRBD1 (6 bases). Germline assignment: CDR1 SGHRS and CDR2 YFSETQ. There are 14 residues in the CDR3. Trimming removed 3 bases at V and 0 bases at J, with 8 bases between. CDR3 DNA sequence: TGCGCCAGCAGCTCGGACAGAAGCACAGATACGCAGTATTTT. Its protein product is CASSSDRSTDTQYF.

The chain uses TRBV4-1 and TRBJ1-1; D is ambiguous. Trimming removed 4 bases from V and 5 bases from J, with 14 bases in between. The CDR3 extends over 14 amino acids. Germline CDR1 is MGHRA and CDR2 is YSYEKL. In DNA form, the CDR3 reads TGCGCCAGCAGCCTTCGGGGTCGGGGAACTGAAGCTTTCTTT. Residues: CASSLRGRGTEAFF.

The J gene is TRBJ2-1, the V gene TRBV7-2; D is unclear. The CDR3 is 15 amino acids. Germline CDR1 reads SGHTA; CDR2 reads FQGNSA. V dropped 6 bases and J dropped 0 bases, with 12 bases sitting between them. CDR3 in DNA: TGTGCCAGCAGGTCCCCTAGATCCTCCTACAATGAGCAGTTCTTC. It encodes CASRSPRSSYNEQFF.

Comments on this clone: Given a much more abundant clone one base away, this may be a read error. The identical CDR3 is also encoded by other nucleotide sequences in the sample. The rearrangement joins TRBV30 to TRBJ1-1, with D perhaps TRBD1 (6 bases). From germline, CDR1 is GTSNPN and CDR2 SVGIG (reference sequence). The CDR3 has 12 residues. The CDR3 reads CAWGGGRSEAFF. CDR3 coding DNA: TGTGCCTGGGGCGGGGGGCGGTCTGAAGCCTTCTTT.

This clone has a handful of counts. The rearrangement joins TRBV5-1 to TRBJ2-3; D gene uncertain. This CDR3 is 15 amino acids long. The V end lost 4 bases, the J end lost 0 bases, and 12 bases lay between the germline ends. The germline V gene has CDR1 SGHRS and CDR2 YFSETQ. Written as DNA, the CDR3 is TGCGCCAGCAGCCCCGTTGGGCCAAGCACAGATACGCAGTATTTT. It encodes CASSPVGPSTDTQYF.

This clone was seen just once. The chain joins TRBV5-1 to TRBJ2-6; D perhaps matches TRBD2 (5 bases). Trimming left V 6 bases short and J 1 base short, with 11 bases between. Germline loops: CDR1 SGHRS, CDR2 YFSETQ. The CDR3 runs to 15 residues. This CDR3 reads CASNLGESGANVLTF. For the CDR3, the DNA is TGCGCCAGCAACCTTGGGGAGTCTGGGGCCAACGTCCTGACTTTC.

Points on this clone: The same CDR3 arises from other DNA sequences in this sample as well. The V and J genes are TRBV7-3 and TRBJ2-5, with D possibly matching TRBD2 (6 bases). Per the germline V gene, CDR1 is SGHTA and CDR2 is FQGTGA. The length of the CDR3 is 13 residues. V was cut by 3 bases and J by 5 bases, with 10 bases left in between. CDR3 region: CASSFGREETQYF. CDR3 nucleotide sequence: TGTGCCAGCAGCTTTGGCCGGGAGGAGACCCAGTACTTC.

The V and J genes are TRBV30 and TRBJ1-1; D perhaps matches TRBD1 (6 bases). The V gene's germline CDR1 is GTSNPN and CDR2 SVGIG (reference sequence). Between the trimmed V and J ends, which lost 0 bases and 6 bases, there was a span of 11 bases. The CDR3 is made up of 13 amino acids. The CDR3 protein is CAWSVVRGSEAFF. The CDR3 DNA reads TGTGCCTGGAGTGTAGTCAGGGGTTCTGAAGCTTTCTTT.

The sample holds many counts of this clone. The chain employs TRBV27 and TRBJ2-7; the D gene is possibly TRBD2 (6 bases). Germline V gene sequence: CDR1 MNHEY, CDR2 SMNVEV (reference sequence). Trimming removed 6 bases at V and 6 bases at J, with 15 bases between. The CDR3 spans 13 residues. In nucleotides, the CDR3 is TGTGCCAGCAGCCAGACTAGTTTTTCCGAGCAGTACTTC. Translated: CASSQTSFSEQYF.

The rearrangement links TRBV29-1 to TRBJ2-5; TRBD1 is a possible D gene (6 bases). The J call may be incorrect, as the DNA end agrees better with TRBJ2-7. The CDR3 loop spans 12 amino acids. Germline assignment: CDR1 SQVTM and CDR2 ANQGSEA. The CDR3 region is CSVVTGSYEQYF. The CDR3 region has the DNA TGCAGCGTTGTTACAGGGTCCTACGAGCAGTACTTC.

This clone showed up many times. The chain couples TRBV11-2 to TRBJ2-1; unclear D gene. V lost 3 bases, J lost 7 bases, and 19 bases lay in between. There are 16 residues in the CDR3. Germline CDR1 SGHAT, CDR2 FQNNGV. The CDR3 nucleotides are TGTGCCAGCAGCTTCTCGGCGGCCTTTGGGCGGAATGAGCAGTTCTTC. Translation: CASSFSAAFGRNEQFF.

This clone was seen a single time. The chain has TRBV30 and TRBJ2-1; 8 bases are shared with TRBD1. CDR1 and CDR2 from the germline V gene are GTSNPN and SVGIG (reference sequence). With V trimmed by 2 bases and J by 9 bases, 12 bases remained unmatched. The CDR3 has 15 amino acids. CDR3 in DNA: TGTGCCTGGAGTAATGAATTGCACAGGGGGGCTGAGCAGTTCTTC. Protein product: CAWSNELHRGAEQFF.

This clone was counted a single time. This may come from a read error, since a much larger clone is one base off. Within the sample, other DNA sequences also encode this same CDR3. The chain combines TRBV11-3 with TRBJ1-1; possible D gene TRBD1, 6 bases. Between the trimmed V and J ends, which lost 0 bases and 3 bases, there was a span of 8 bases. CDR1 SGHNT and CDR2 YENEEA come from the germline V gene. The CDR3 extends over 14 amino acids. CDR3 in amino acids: CASSLEGGDTEAFF. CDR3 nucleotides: TGTGCCAGCAGCTTAGAGGGGGGCGACACTGAAGCTTTCTTT. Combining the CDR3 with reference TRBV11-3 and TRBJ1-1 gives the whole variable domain EAGVVQSPRYKIIEKKQPVAFWCNPISGHNTLYWYLQNLGQGPELLIRYENEEAVDDSQLPKDRFSAERLKGVDSTLKIQPAELGDSAVYLCASSLEGGDTEAFFGQGTRLTVV.

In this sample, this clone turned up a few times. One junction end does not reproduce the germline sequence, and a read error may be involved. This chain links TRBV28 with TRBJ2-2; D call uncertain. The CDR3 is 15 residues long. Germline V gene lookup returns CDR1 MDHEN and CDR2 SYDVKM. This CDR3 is CASGFEAANTGELFF. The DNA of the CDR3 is TGTGCCAGCGGTTTTGAGGCAGCGAACACCGGGGAGCTGTTTTTT.

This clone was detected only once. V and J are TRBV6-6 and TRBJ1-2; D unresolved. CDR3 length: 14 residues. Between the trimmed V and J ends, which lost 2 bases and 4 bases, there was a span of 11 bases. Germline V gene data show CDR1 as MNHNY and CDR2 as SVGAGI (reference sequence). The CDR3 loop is CASSYRWDTYGYTF. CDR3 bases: TGTGCCAGCAGTTACCGTTGGGATACCTATGGCTACACCTTC.

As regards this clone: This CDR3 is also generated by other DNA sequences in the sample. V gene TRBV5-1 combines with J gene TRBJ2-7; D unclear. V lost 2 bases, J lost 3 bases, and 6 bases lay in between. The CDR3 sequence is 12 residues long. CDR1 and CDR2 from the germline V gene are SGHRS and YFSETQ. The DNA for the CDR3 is TGCGCCAGCAGCTTAAAAGGCTACGAGCAGTACTTC. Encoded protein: CASSLKGYEQYF. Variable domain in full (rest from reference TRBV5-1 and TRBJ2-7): KAGVTQTPRYLIKTRGQQVTLSCSPISGHRSVSWYQQTPGQGLQFLFEYFSETQRNKGNFPGRFSGRQFSNSRSEMNVSTLELGDSALYLCASSLKGYEQYFGPGTRLTVT.

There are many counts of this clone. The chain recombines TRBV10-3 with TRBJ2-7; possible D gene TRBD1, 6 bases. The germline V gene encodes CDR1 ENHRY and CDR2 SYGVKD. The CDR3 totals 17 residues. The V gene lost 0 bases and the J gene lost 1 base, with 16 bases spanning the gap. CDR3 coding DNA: TGTGCCATCAGTGAGTCCCTTGCAGGGGAAAATTCCTACGAGCAGTACTTC. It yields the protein CAISESLAGENSYEQYF.

CDR3 loop: CASTSRRGREKLFF. In nucleotides, the CDR3 is TGTGCCAGCACCTCTAGGCGAGGCCGGGAAAAACTGTTTTTT. V and J are TRBV28 and TRBJ1-4, with unresolved D. Trimming removed 7 bases at V and 8 bases at J, with 17 bases between. Germline V gene data show CDR1 as MDHEN and CDR2 as SYDVKM. This CDR3 is built from 14 residues.

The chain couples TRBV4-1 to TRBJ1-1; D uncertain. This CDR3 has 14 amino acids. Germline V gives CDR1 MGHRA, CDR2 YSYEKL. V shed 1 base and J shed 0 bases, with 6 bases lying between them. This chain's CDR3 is CASSQVIMNTEAFF. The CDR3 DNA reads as TGCGCCAGCAGCCAAGTTATAATGAACACTGAAGCTTTCTTT.

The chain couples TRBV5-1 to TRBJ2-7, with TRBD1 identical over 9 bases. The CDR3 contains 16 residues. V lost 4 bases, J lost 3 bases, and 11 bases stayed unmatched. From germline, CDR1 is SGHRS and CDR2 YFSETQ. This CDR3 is CASSPYYRGPSYEQYF. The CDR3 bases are TGCGCCAGCAGCCCCTACTACAGGGGGCCAAGCTACGAGCAGTACTTC. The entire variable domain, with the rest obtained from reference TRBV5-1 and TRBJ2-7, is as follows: KAGVTQTPRYLIKTRGQQVTLSCSPISGHRSVSWYQQTPGQGLQFLFEYFSETQRNKGNFPGRFSGRQFSNSRSEMNVSTLELGDSALYLCASSPYYRGPSYEQYFGPGTRLTVT.

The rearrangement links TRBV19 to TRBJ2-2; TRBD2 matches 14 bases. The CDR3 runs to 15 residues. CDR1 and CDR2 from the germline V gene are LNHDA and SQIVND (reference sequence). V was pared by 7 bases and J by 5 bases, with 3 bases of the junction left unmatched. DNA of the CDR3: TGTGCCAGTACGACTAGCGGGAGGGTAACCGGGGAGCTGTTTTTT. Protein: CASTTSGRVTGELFF.

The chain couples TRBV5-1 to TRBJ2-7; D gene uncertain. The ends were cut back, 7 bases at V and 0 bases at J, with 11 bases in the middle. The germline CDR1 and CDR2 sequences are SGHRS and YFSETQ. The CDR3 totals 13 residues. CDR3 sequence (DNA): TGCGCCAGCCGAAGAGCGAGCTCCTACGAGCAGTACTTC. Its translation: CASRRASSYEQYF.

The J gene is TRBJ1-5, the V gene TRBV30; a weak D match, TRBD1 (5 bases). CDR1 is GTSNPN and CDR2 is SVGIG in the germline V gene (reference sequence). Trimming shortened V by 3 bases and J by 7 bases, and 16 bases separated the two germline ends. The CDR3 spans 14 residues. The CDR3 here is CAWRGPSEGQPQHF. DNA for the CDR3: TGTGCCTGGAGGGGGCCGTCGGAGGGACAGCCCCAGCATTTT.

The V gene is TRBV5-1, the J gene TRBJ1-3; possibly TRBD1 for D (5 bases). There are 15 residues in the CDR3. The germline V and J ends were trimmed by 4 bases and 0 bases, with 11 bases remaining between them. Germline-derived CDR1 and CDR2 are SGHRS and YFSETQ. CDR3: CASSGGFSSGNTIYF. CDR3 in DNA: TGCGCCAGCAGCGGGGGGTTTAGCTCTGGAAACACCATATATTTT.

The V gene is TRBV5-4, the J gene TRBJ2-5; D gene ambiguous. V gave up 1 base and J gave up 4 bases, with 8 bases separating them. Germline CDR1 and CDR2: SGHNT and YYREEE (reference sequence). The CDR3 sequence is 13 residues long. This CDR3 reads CASSLMGIETQYF. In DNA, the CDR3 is TGTGCCAGCAGCTTGATGGGAATAGAGACCCAGTACTTC.

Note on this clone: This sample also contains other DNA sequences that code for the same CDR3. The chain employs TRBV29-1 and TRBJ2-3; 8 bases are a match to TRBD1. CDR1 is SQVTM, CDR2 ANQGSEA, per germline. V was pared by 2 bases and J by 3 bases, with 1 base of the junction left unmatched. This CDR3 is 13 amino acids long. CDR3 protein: CSVETGGTDTQYF. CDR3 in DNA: TGCAGCGTTGAAACAGGGGGGACAGATACGCAGTATTTT.